This record covers a single T cell receptor (beta chain). What it binds is unknown. The data are from a study of T cells in Graves' hyperthyroidism and ophthalmopathy. Study-level points and caveats: Blood held most thyroid clonotypes expanded above 0.001 frequency.

Calling Graves' hyperthyroidism stable meant ophthalmopathy did not progress within 18 months. Disease duration under 2 months; hyperthyroidism patients were aged 18 to 65. Clinicians diagnosed patients from clinical symptoms, serum thyroxine and TRAb, thyroid ultrasound and orbital computed tomography. Germline V lookup: CDR1 LNHNV, CDR2 YYDKDF (reference sequence). The CDR3 is 16 residues long. V lost 2 bases and J lost 5, with 18 bases in between. From RNA transcripts, TCR beta CDR3 regions were amplified. The HTBI primer set drove a first-round RT-PCR of the TCR CDR3. TCRdb independently ran MiXCR on the multiplex PCR reads; one entry per CDR3 protein. The sample lists 94,000 or so distinct CDR3 sequences, just over 50% occurring once.

V is TRBV15 and J is TRBJ1-2, with D uncertain. Sequenced material: blood. The receptor was isolated from a woman in her 40s with Graves' hyperthyroidism. The CDR3, as DNA: TGTGCCACCAGCAGACTGTCGACACAAGGCGATTATGGCTACACCTTC. It encodes CATSRLSTQGDYGYTF. The entire variable domain, with the rest obtained from reference TRBV15 and TRBJ1-2, is as follows: DAMVIQNPRYQVTQFGKPVTLSCSQTLNHNVMYWYQQKSSQAPKLLFHYYDKDFNNEADTPDNFQSRRPNTSFCFLDIRSPGLGDTAMYLCATSRLSTQGDYGYTFGSGTRLTVV.